The 13 T cell receptor beta chains given below trace back to one sample, sequenced in a study of coeliac disease. Study-wide points: Control samples showed higher TRB and TRG clonality than intraepithelial and lamina propria samples in active celiac disease.

TCRdb keeps only in-frame clones here, not all; method: immunoSEQ multiplex PCR. The sample gives some 3,100 clones, approximately 54% of which show up once; roughly a tenth is in the top ten. The antigens these receptors bind are not known. Sequenced: intraepithelial lymphocytes from the gut. These receptors all come from a middle-aged man with active celiac disease.

Of note for this clone: At one end, the junction sequence differs from germline, possibly due to a read error. Additional DNA sequences in this sample encode the identical CDR3. The chain recombines TRBV7-2 with TRBJ1-6; 9 bases fit TRBD1. Germline CDR1 reads SGHTA; CDR2 reads FQGNSA. The CDR3 sequence is 16 residues long. In nucleotides, the CDR3 is TGTGCCAGCAGCTTATCGGGGACAGGGCCGAATTCCCCCCTCCACTTT. It yields the protein CASSLSGTGPNSPLHF.

J is TRBJ2-7 and V is TRBV29-1; the match to TRBD2 covers 11 bases. Trimming removed 3 bases from V and 4 bases from J; junction bases left unmatched: 14. The CDR3 has 17 residues. The germline V gene has CDR1 SQVTM and CDR2 ANQGSEA. The CDR3 sequence: CSVDIVLRLAGLYEQYV. Written as DNA, the CDR3 is TGCAGCGTTGACATTGTGCTGCGACTAGCGGGGTTGTACGAGCAGTACGTC.

The chain is built from TRBV9 and TRBJ2-1; TRBD2 might be the D (6 bases). V gave up 4 bases and J gave up 7 bases, with 18 bases separating them. The CDR3 runs to 15 residues. The germline V gene has CDR1 SGDLS and CDR2 YYNGEE. CDR3 residues: CASSQFNGAGNEQFF. The CDR3 DNA reads as TGTGCCAGCAGCCAATTTAACGGGGCGGGAAATGAGCAGTTCTTC.

This rearrangement joins TRBV29-1 to TRBJ1-2, with 8 nucleotides matching TRBD1. Germline assignment: CDR1 SQVTM and CDR2 ANQGSEA. The V and J ends lost 6 bases and 5 bases, in that order; junction bases with no gene match: 5. The CDR3 consists of 12 residues. In nucleotides, the CDR3 is TGCAGCGTCCTCACAGGGGGGTATGGCTACACCTTC. Translating it yields CSVLTGGYGYTF. The whole variable domain, remainder taken from reference TRBV29-1 and TRBJ1-2, is SAVISQKPSRDICQRGTSLTIQCQVDSQVTMMFWYRQQPGQSLTLIATANQGSEATYESGFVIDKFPISRPNLTFSTLTVSNMSPEDSSIYLCSVLTGGYGYTFGSGTRLTVV.

This clone was observed a few times. This chain uses TRBV27 with TRBJ1-2; tentative D call: TRBD1 (6 bases). The germline V gene encodes CDR1 MNHEY and CDR2 SMNVEV (reference sequence). The CDR3 is 12 amino acids. V lost 5 bases and J 8 bases, leaving 12 bases between the germline ends. The CDR3 DNA reads TGTGCCAGCAGTCTAACAGGGTGGGGCTACACCTTC. Protein: CASSLTGWGYTF.

The chain carries TRBV14 and TRBJ1-2; D is uncertain. V was clipped by 1 base and J by 4 bases, with 4 bases between them. Germline loops: CDR1 SGHDN, CDR2 FVKESK. The CDR3 is 12 residues long. CDR3: CASSQGGYGYTF. CDR3 nucleotides: TGTGCCAGCAGCCAAGGAGGCTATGGCTACACCTTC.

J is TRBJ2-1 and V is TRBV6-5; D gene ambiguous. The CDR3 is made up of 16 amino acids. Germline assignment: CDR1 MNHEY and CDR2 SVGAGI. Trimming stripped 1 base from V and 0 bases from J, with 10 bases between. The DNA for the CDR3 is TGTGCCAGCAGTTACTACCTAGGAAGCTCCTACAATGAGCAGTTCTTC. Translated, it gives CASSYYLGSSYNEQFF.

Only a few counts were recorded for this clone. The chain has TRBV19 and TRBJ2-2, with D perhaps matching TRBD1 (5 bases). Trimming shortened V by 5 bases and J by 3 bases, and 13 bases separated the two germline ends. The CDR3 totals 15 residues. Germline CDR1 and CDR2: LNHDA and SQIVND (reference sequence). The CDR3 here is CASSLRVYDTGELFF. The CDR3 nucleotides are TGTGCCAGTAGTCTCAGGGTTTACGACACCGGGGAGCTGTTTTTT.

The V gene is TRBV10-1, the J gene TRBJ2-7; possible D gene TRBD2, 5 bases. V shed 3 bases and J shed 4 bases, with 16 bases lying between them. The CDR3 totals 15 residues. CDR1 is WNHNN and CDR2 is SYGVQD in the germline V gene (reference sequence). This CDR3 reads CASSERQRAAYEQYV. CDR3 in DNA: TGCGCCAGCAGTGAAAGGCAGAGGGCGGCATACGAGCAGTACGTC.

The chain joins TRBV7-2 to TRBJ2-3; 8 bases match TRBD1. V shed 5 bases and J 3 bases; nucleotides not matched to a gene: 4. From germline, CDR1 is SGHTA and CDR2 FQGNSA. CDR3 length: 14 residues. The CDR3 loop reads CASSARQGTDTQYF. The DNA of the CDR3 is TGTGCCAGCAGCGCCCGACAGGGGACAGATACGCAGTATTTT.

There are a few counts of this clone. The V gene is TRBV7-9, the J gene TRBJ2-3, with D possibly being TRBD2 (6 bases). The CDR3 extends over 15 amino acids. Trimming took off 2 bases at V and 0 bases at J, with 9 bases between the two ends. CDR1 is SEHNR, CDR2 FQNEAQ, per germline (reference sequence). This chain's CDR3 is CASSLRAGSTDTQYF. The CDR3 DNA reads TGTGCCAGCAGCTTACGGGCGGGGAGCACAGATACGCAGTATTTT. The whole variable domain, filled in from reference TRBV7-9 and TRBJ2-3, reads DTGVSQNPRHKITKRGQNVTFRCDPISEHNRLYWYRQTLGQGPEFLTYFQNEAQLEKSRLLSDRFSAERPKGSFSTLEIQRTEQGDSAMYLCASSLRAGSTDTQYFGPGTRLTVL.

This chain connects TRBV19 to TRBJ2-1; weak D call: TRBD1 (5 bases). This CDR3 contains 13 residues. CDR1 and CDR2 (germline): LNHDA, SQIVND (reference sequence). The ends were cut back, 5 bases at V and 7 bases at J, with 12 bases in the middle. For the CDR3, the DNA is TGTGCCAGTAGTCTGATTCAGGGAAATGAGCAGTTCTTC. Its translation is CASSLIQGNEQFF.

By its share, this clone is large. The V call is TRBV7-9, the J call TRBJ2-7, with 8 bases identical to TRBD1. V was clipped by 2 bases and J by 2 bases; unmatched bases: 2. The CDR3 covers 14 residues. Germline V gene lookup returns CDR1 SEHNR and CDR2 FQNEAQ (reference sequence). The CDR3, as DNA: TGTGCCAGCAGCTTACCACAGGGGGCCTACGAGCAGTACTTC. It is translated as CASSLPQGAYEQYF.